These T cell receptor beta chains were read from a single sample in a study of technical replicates of blood from a handful of donors. Libraries were prepared by immunoSEQ multiplex PCR; TCRdb keeps only in-frame clonotypes and omits some of them. In the table there are about 94,000 clones, around 96% of which are singletons. What was sequenced was T cells isolated from PBMCs. Every receptor here comes from a human donor in good health. Each CDR3 is given with its conserved first and last residue. A D gene is named only where the DNA matches it firmly. For some rows the clone size is stated as once, few or many, or as a class when expanded; others skip it.

V: TRBV5-1; J: TRBJ2-7; D: TRBD1; size: -; DNA: TGCGCCAGCAGCGTGACAGGGGACTCCTACGAGCAGTACTTC; CDR3: CASSVTGDSYEQYF
V: TRBV7-6; J: TRBJ2-1; D: TRBD2; size: -; DNA: TGTGCCAGCAGCTTAGGTAGCGGGGTAACAGAGCAGTTCTTC; CDR3: CASSLGSGVTEQFF
V: TRBV5-4; J: TRBJ2-3; D: TRBD2; size: -; DNA: TGTGCCAGCAGCTTTCCGCGGGGGAGCACAGATACGCAGTATTTT; CDR3: CASSFPRGSTDTQYF
V: TRBV5-1; J: TRBJ2-6; D: TRBD1; size: -; DNA: TGCGCCAGCAGCTTGGGGGGGACAGACTTCTCTGGGGCCAACGTCCTGACTTTC; CDR3: CASSLGGTDFSGANVLTF
V: TRBV19; J: TRBJ1-2; D: -; size: -; DNA: TGTGCCAGTAGTATCAAGGGGAACTATGGCTACACCTTC; CDR3: CASSIKGNYGYTF
V: TRBV9; J: TRBJ1-1; D: TRBD1; size: -; DNA: TGTGCCAGCAACAGGGGTAAGGACACTGAAGCTTTCTTT; CDR3: CASNRGKDTEAFF
V: TRBV27; J: TRBJ2-2; D: -; size: -; DNA: TGTGCCAGCACCCCCACAGGAAACACCGGGGAGCTGTTTTTT; CDR3: CASTPTGNTGELFF
V: TRBV4-2; J: TRBJ2-5; D: -; size: once; DNA: TGTGCCAGCAGCCAAGAGGGAGGACAAGAGACCCAGTACTTC; CDR3: CASSQEGGQETQYF
V: TRBV30; J: TRBJ2-1; D: -; size: -; DNA: TGTGCCTGGAGACAAAGTCGCTCCTACAATGAGCAGTTCTTC; CDR3: CAWRQSRSYNEQFF
V: TRBV7-3; J: TRBJ2-5; D: -; size: once; DNA: TGTGCCAGCAGTCCACGGGAGACCCAGTACTTC; CDR3: CASSPRETQYF
V: TRBV5-1; J: TRBJ2-1; D: TRBD1; size: -; DNA: TGCGCCAGCAGCTTACCCGGGACAGGGATGGCCAGCTCCTACAATGAGCAGTTCTTC; CDR3: CASSLPGTGMASSYNEQFF
V: TRBV27; J: TRBJ2-1; D: -; size: -; DNA: TGTGCCAGCAGTCCCCCTTTCGGGGGGCTCAATGAGCAGTTCTTC; CDR3: CASSPPFGGLNEQFF
V: TRBV27; J: TRBJ1-5; D: TRBD1; size: -; DNA: TGTGCCAGCAGAGCGGACCCCGGGACAGGGGGTTCGGCGAATCAGCCCCAGCATTTT; CDR3: CASRADPGTGGSANQPQHF
V: TRBV5-1; J: TRBJ2-1; D: TRBD2; size: -; DNA: TGCGCCAGCAGCTTGGAAAGTCTAGCGGGTATTTCCTACAATGAGCAGTTCTTC; CDR3: CASSLESLAGISYNEQFF